This passage covers 7 T cell receptor beta chains from one sample sequenced in a study of T cells expressing NK-cell markers (dated by TCRdb to 2018 to 2021). The library was prepared using 5' RACE. The sample was run on an Illumina HiSeq 2000. The reads were reprocessed in TCRdb, with one entry per CDR3 protein sequence and no accompanying DNA. The table for this sample shows some 450,000 distinct CDR3 sequences. Of the sample, 6% to 9.5% is held by the ten largest clones. Sequenced: blood T cells: a sorted CD56 or NKG2C T cell subset, CD4+ or CD8+ T cells, or bulk PBMC T cells (not recorded which). The receptors come from a woman aged 18 to 75 in good health.

V usage is TRBV20-1 and J usage is TRBJ1-1; TCRdb reports TRBD1, a call that lacks DNA to check it against. The germline V gene encodes CDR1 DFQATT and CDR2 SNEGSKA (reference sequence). The CDR3 length is 15 residues. CDR3 sequence: CSARVGGAANTEAFF.

The chain joins TRBV20-1 to TRBJ2-3. CDR1 and CDR2 from the germline V gene are DFQATT and SNEGSKA (reference sequence). This CDR3 comprises 12 residues. The chain's CDR3 is CSAVRNTDTQYF.

The chain uses TRBV4-2 and TRBJ2-3; as DNA is missing, the TRBD1 call by TCRdb cannot be tested. The CDR3 covers 16 residues. Germline CDR1 is LGHNA and CDR2 is YNFKEQ. CDR3 residues: CASSPGAQGDTDTQYF.

The chain recombines TRBV2 with TRBJ2-3; checking the TCRdb D call of TRBD1 is not possible without DNA. This CDR3 comprises 12 residues. Germline V lookup: CDR1 SNHLY, CDR2 FYNNEI. The CDR3 protein is CASNGAGDTQYF.

This chain joins TRBV7-6 and TRBJ2-1; TCRdb outputs TRBD1, but without DNA this stays unchecked. Looked up from germline, CDR1 is SGHVS and CDR2 is FNYEAQ. This CDR3 region has 13 residues. This CDR3 is CASSKTVGPEQFF.

This chain connects TRBV4-2 to TRBJ2-1; with no DNA, the TCRdb D assignment of TRBD1 cannot be verified. CDR1 and CDR2 from the germline V gene are LGHNA and YNFKEQ. This CDR3 is built from 14 residues. The CDR3 sequence is CASTPQDRYNEQFF.

The chain combines TRBV20-1 with TRBJ2-2; TCRdb gives TRBD2 as the D gene, but with no DNA this cannot be confirmed. CDR1 DFQATT and CDR2 SNEGSKA come from the germline V gene (reference sequence). This CDR3 region has 16 residues. The CDR3 here is CSASSSGRKNTGELFF.